Listed below are T cell receptor beta chains from one sample, sequenced in a study of shared clonotypes between healthy human individuals. Produced via immunoSEQ multiplex PCR; TCRdb's table is partial and in-frame only. The sample lists hundreds of thousands of clones; around 73% were seen once. Specimen: memory CD4+ T cells sorted from blood. The receptor source for this set is a woman in her 30s in good health. Each CDR3 is given with its conserved first and last residue. Fields, in order: CDR3 DNA, CDR3 protein, clone size, J gene, V gene, D gene. The D gene is left open where the match is weak. Only some rows state a clone size, as once, few, many or a class for expanded clones.

CDR3nt: TGTGCCAGCAGCTTTATGGGCCCGGTGGAGACCCAGTACTTC; CDR3aa: CASSFMGPVETQYF; abundance: -; j_gene: TRBJ2-5; v_gene: TRBV14; d_gene: -
CDR3nt: TGTGCCAGCAGACGAAGGGGGGGTGTGGAGACAGGCCCCCCCTACGAGCAGTACTTC; CDR3aa: CASRRRGGVETGPPYEQYF; abundance: -; j_gene: TRBJ2-7; v_gene: TRBV27; d_gene: -
CDR3nt: TGTGCCAGCAGAATGGACGGAGCCTCTGGGGCCAACGTCCTGACTTTC; CDR3aa: CASRMDGASGANVLTF; abundance: -; j_gene: TRBJ2-6; v_gene: TRBV2; d_gene: -
CDR3nt: TGCGCCAGCAGCTTGGTAGTCATGAACACTGAAGCTTTCTTT; CDR3aa: CASSLVVMNTEAFF; abundance: -; j_gene: TRBJ1-1; v_gene: TRBV5-1; d_gene: -
CDR3nt: TGTGCCAGCAGCTTAAACGGGAGGGGTGACACCGGGGAGCTGTTTTTT; CDR3aa: CASSLNGRGDTGELFF; abundance: once; j_gene: TRBJ2-2; v_gene: TRBV11-2; d_gene: TRBD2
CDR3nt: TGTGCCAGCTCACCAGACGTTGTTGGGGCCAACGTCCTGACTTTC; CDR3aa: CASSPDVVGANVLTF; abundance: -; j_gene: TRBJ2-6; v_gene: TRBV18; d_gene: -
CDR3nt: TGTGCCAGCAGCGTCCTAGGGGCAAATCAGCCCCAGCATTTT; CDR3aa: CASSVLGANQPQHF; abundance: -; j_gene: TRBJ1-5; v_gene: TRBV2; d_gene: -
CDR3nt: TGCGCCAGCAGCTTGGGAGACGAACGACGCGAGCAGTACTTC; CDR3aa: CASSLGDERREQYF; abundance: once; j_gene: TRBJ2-7; v_gene: TRBV5-1; d_gene: -
CDR3nt: TGTGCCAGCAGCTACCAGGGGGGCCAGCCCCAGCATTTT; CDR3aa: CASSYQGGQPQHF; abundance: -; j_gene: TRBJ1-5; v_gene: TRBV7-8; d_gene: TRBD1
CDR3nt: TGTGCCAGTAGTCGTCTAGCGGGATTGCGCAATGAGCAGTTCTTC; CDR3aa: CASSRLAGLRNEQFF; abundance: few; j_gene: TRBJ2-1; v_gene: TRBV19; d_gene: TRBD2
CDR3nt: TGTGCCAGCAGCGTAGAAGGGGGCGTAATCTCCGGCTACACCTTC; CDR3aa: CASSVEGGVISGYTF; abundance: -; j_gene: TRBJ1-2; v_gene: TRBV9; d_gene: TRBD1
CDR3nt: TGTGCCAGCAGCAGTAGCGACAGGGGACGGGCTTTCTTT; CDR3aa: CASSSSDRGRAFF; abundance: -; j_gene: TRBJ1-1; v_gene: TRBV7-6; d_gene: TRBD1
CDR3nt: TGTGCCAGCAGCTACAGGACAACCGGGGCCAACGTCCTGACTTTC; CDR3aa: CASSYRTTGANVLTF; abundance: once; j_gene: TRBJ2-6; v_gene: TRBV7-9; d_gene: -
CDR3nt: TGCGCCAGCAGCTTGACAGGGCACGGGACTGAAGCTTTCTTT; CDR3aa: CASSLTGHGTEAFF; abundance: few; j_gene: TRBJ1-1; v_gene: TRBV5-1; d_gene: -
CDR3nt: TGTGCCAGTAGTGGTGGACTAGCGGTAACAGATACGCAGTATTTT; CDR3aa: CASSGGLAVTDTQYF; abundance: -; j_gene: TRBJ2-3; v_gene: TRBV19; d_gene: TRBD2
CDR3nt: TGTGCCAGCAGCTACCGGGACAGCCTTCAGCCCCAGCATTTT; CDR3aa: CASSYRDSLQPQHF; abundance: -; j_gene: TRBJ1-5; v_gene: TRBV7-9; d_gene: TRBD1
CDR3nt: TGTGCCACTCAAGAGGGACTAGCGGCTTACGAGCAGTACTTC; CDR3aa: CATQEGLAAYEQYF; abundance: -; j_gene: TRBJ2-7; v_gene: TRBV28; d_gene: TRBD2
CDR3nt: TGTGCCAGCAGTTTTCGACAGGGCCCCCCCTACGAAAAACTGTTTTTT; CDR3aa: CASSFRQGPPYEKLFF; abundance: -; j_gene: TRBJ1-4; v_gene: TRBV27; d_gene: TRBD1
CDR3nt: TGTGCCTGGAAGGGGGCCCGGAATGAGCAGTTCTTC; CDR3aa: CAWKGARNEQFF; abundance: -; j_gene: TRBJ2-1; v_gene: TRBV30; d_gene: TRBD1
CDR3nt: TGTGCCAGCACTAAGGACAGTGGGAATCAGCCCCAGCATTTT; CDR3aa: CASTKDSGNQPQHF; abundance: -; j_gene: TRBJ1-5; v_gene: TRBV11-2; d_gene: -
CDR3nt: TGCAGCGTGGATGGGACAGACCACACTGAAGCTTTCTTT; CDR3aa: CSVDGTDHTEAFF; abundance: few; j_gene: TRBJ1-1; v_gene: TRBV29-1; d_gene: TRBD1
CDR3nt: TGTGCCAGCACCCCTCGTAACCGGATGGACGGCTCCTACAATGAGCAGTTCTTC; CDR3aa: CASTPRNRMDGSYNEQFF; abundance: -; j_gene: TRBJ2-1; v_gene: TRBV4-2; d_gene: -
CDR3nt: TGCGCCAGCAGCTTAAACTCAGGCAAAAGCACAGATACGCAGTATTTT; CDR3aa: CASSLNSGKSTDTQYF; abundance: -; j_gene: TRBJ2-3; v_gene: TRBV5-1; d_gene: -
CDR3nt: TGTGCCAGCAGTGATGCGGCGGCCGGCACTGAAGCTTTCTTT; CDR3aa: CASSDAAAGTEAFF; abundance: -; j_gene: TRBJ1-1; v_gene: TRBV2; d_gene: -
CDR3nt: TGTGCCAGCAGCCTCAGGGAGGCTAGCGGGAGTGAGACCCAGTACTTC; CDR3aa: CASSLREASGSETQYF; abundance: -; j_gene: TRBJ2-5; v_gene: TRBV11-2; d_gene: TRBD2
CDR3nt: TGTGCCAGCAGCCAAGGAACTAGCGGGAGGGCCAGATCCAATGAGCAGTTCTTC; CDR3aa: CASSQGTSGRARSNEQFF; abundance: -; j_gene: TRBJ2-1; v_gene: TRBV4-2; d_gene: TRBD2
CDR3nt: TGTGCCAGCAGGGCCGGGACAGCTCGGGATCAGCCCCAGCATTTT; CDR3aa: CASRAGTARDQPQHF; abundance: -; j_gene: TRBJ1-5; v_gene: TRBV28; d_gene: TRBD1
CDR3nt: TGTGCCAGCAGTGGGAGGGACAGGGCACAGCCCCAGCATTTT; CDR3aa: CASSGRDRAQPQHF; abundance: -; j_gene: TRBJ1-5; v_gene: TRBV25-1; d_gene: TRBD1
CDR3nt: TGTGCCAGCAGCCCCAGAAACAGGCCCTACGAGCAGTACTTC; CDR3aa: CASSPRNRPYEQYF; abundance: once; j_gene: TRBJ2-7; v_gene: TRBV7-9; d_gene: -
CDR3nt: TGTGCCAGCAGGCCCCGACAGGGAACTAATGAAAAACTGTTTTTT; CDR3aa: CASRPRQGTNEKLFF; abundance: -; j_gene: TRBJ1-4; v_gene: TRBV6-5; d_gene: TRBD1
CDR3nt: TGTGCCAGCTCACCAGAGACTAGCGCCTACTACGAGCAGTACTTC; CDR3aa: CASSPETSAYYEQYF; abundance: once; j_gene: TRBJ2-7; v_gene: TRBV18; d_gene: TRBD2
CDR3nt: TGTGCCAGCAGCAAGACGGGATCAACCCATGAGCAGTTCTTC; CDR3aa: CASSKTGSTHEQFF; abundance: once; j_gene: TRBJ2-1; v_gene: TRBV5-6; d_gene: -
CDR3nt: TGTGCCAGCCGCCGACAGGCCGACACCGGGGAGCTGTTTTTT; CDR3aa: CASRRQADTGELFF; abundance: few; j_gene: TRBJ2-2; v_gene: TRBV2; d_gene: -
CDR3nt: TGTGCCAGCAGCACAACCGGGACAGGGTTCCACGAGCAGTACTTC; CDR3aa: CASSTTGTGFHEQYF; abundance: once; j_gene: TRBJ2-7; v_gene: TRBV9; d_gene: TRBD1
CDR3nt: TGTGCCAGCAGCTTAGTACCCCAGGGTAACTATGGCTACACCTTC; CDR3aa: CASSLVPQGNYGYTF; abundance: -; j_gene: TRBJ1-2; v_gene: TRBV7-2; d_gene: -
CDR3nt: TGTGCCAGTAGTATCCCATCGAGGGGCGGCGGGAGGCAGTTCTTC; CDR3aa: CASSIPSRGGGRQFF; abundance: -; j_gene: TRBJ2-1; v_gene: TRBV19; d_gene: TRBD2
CDR3nt: TGCGCCAGCAGCTTCGGGCCGCCCCAAGAAAAACTGTTTTTT; CDR3aa: CASSFGPPQEKLFF; abundance: -; j_gene: TRBJ1-4; v_gene: TRBV5-1; d_gene: -
CDR3nt: TGTGCCAGCAGTTACCGGGAGGGGTTAGAGACCCAGTACTTC; CDR3aa: CASSYREGLETQYF; abundance: -; j_gene: TRBJ2-5; v_gene: TRBV6-5; d_gene: TRBD2
CDR3nt: TGCGCCAGCAGCTTGACGGGACAGGGTGGCAATCAGCCCCAGCATTTT; CDR3aa: CASSLTGQGGNQPQHF; abundance: -; j_gene: TRBJ1-5; v_gene: TRBV5-1; d_gene: TRBD1
CDR3nt: TGTGCCAGCAGCGTAGGGGCGGGAGCCCTCCAAGAGACCCAGTACTTC; CDR3aa: CASSVGAGALQETQYF; abundance: -; j_gene: TRBJ2-5; v_gene: TRBV9; d_gene: TRBD2
CDR3nt: TGTGCCAGCAGTGTAAGCGGAATTACTTTAGTTTATTCCAAAAACATTCAGTACTTC; CDR3aa: CASSVSGITLVYSKNIQYF; abundance: -; j_gene: TRBJ2-4; v_gene: TRBV2; d_gene: -
CDR3nt: TGCGCCAGCAGCTTACGGGACGGACACTACGAGCAGTACTTC; CDR3aa: CASSLRDGHYEQYF; abundance: once; j_gene: TRBJ2-7; v_gene: TRBV5-1; d_gene: -
CDR3nt: TGCGCCAGCAGCTTGGTTGGGCGGGGGAAAGAGACCCAGTACTTC; CDR3aa: CASSLVGRGKETQYF; abundance: -; j_gene: TRBJ2-5; v_gene: TRBV5-1; d_gene: TRBD2
CDR3nt: TGTGCCAGCAGCAGGGGACTAGCGGGAACGGATGAGCAGTTCTTC; CDR3aa: CASSRGLAGTDEQFF; abundance: -; j_gene: TRBJ2-1; v_gene: TRBV5-5; d_gene: TRBD2
CDR3nt: TGTGCCAGCAGACTCCTCAGCGGGAGCTCCTACGAGCAGTACTTC; CDR3aa: CASRLLSGSSYEQYF; abundance: -; j_gene: TRBJ2-7; v_gene: TRBV28; d_gene: TRBD2
CDR3nt: TGTGCCAGCAGCCGGCGGGAGGGAGGGCAAGAGACCCAGTACTTC; CDR3aa: CASSRREGGQETQYF; abundance: -; j_gene: TRBJ2-5; v_gene: TRBV7-3; d_gene: TRBD2